This T cell receptor (beta chain) was found in a study of immune evolution from preneoplasia to lung adenocarcinoma (dated by TCRdb to 2020 to 2023). About the investigation overall: No AAH lesions showed HLA loss of heterozygosity, compared with 6% to 8.5% of AIS, 15% of MIA and 30% to 40% of ADC lesions. According to the study, around 100 samples were used for TCR sequencing. The overall cohort was made up of over 40 patients with pulmonary nodules who had surgical resection. The sample size was set by how many specimens were available, not by a prior power calculation. The TCR sequencing data were obtained from about 47 patients. Resected precursor lesions (AAH, AIS, MIA) and invasive adenocarcinomas were compared against paired morphologically normal lung tissue. The immune data were combined with whole exome sequencing and methylation data from the same cohort of nodules. POLYSOLVER was used to infer Class I HLA alleles from exome data, and LOHHLA was used to detect allele-specific HLA loss. The study used immune gene expression, TCR sequencing and multiplex immunofluorescence to profile the immune contexture of lung adenocarcinoma precursors and invasive adenocarcinoma.

Points the paper makes about the study in general: KRAS-mutant nodules showed the highest T cell clonality compared with EGFR-mutant or double wild-type lesions. The findings were based on association rather than direct causation, and larger cohorts with long-term follow-up and longitudinal biopsies were deemed needed. Normal lung showed the highest clonality, whereas later-stage lesions appeared to have higher T cell density and diversity but lower clonality. Normal lung had the highest top T cell clone frequencies, which appeared to decline progressively from AAH through AIS, MIA and invasive adenocarcinoma. All patients were from Japan and China, so applicability to Western populations was uncertain.

Its CDR3 holds 12 amino acids, cysteine through phenylalanine. The kept DNA is CDR3 alone, 36 bases in frame from the first base. The trim is 6 bases for V and 7 bases for J, with a gap of 9 bases between the germline ends. The germline V gene encodes CDR1 MNHEY and CDR2 SMNVEV (reference sequence). Regarding this clone: The specificity of this receptor is unknown. Base qualities are not at hand, and no much larger clone is one base apart.

Resection was performed on patients in Japan or China between 2014 and 2017. The histologic diagnosis of each case was independently confirmed on H&E slides by two lung cancer pathologists. Macro-dissection after pathologic assessment enriched premalignant or tumor cells for nucleic acid extraction. DNA was isolated from FFPE tissue using the AllPrep DNA/RNA FFPE Kit. TCR beta CDR3 regions were sequenced from DNA using the immunoSEQ hsTCRbeta Kit. The original pipeline was this. TCR sequencing data were analysed with the ImmunoSEQ Analyzer. T cell clonality was defined as 1 minus Pielou's evenness computed on productive rearrangements. The inverse Simpson index, applied to productive templates, was used to measure T cell diversity. T cell density was defined as TCR beta template counts normalized to usable DNA, with usable DNA estimated by amplifying and sequencing housekeeping genes. Two-sided Kruskal-Wallis tests were used to compare TCR metrics between histologic stages. Not all clones reach the TCRdb copy of this immuneACCESS table, which keeps in-frame sequences only. Checked studies attribute under half of the gap to unresolved V genes and leave the rest unexplained. V and J calls and clone size are given by that table; D and trimming were obtained from the DNA. This sample lists roughly 13,000 clones; 80% were detected once. The ten largest clonotypes hold approximately 5% of the sample.

Sequencing was carried out using FFPE minimally invasive lung adenocarcinoma tissue. The sample's cell subset or site label, decoded: micro-invasive lung adenocarcinoma (MIA). This receptor was identified in a person aged 65 to 85 with lung adenocarcinoma. The rearrangement joined TRBV27 to TRBJ2-2; the D gene is perhaps TRBD1, from 6 matching bases. At the DNA level, the sequence is TGTGCCAGCAGGAAAGGGGGCGGGGAGCTGTTTTTT. Its product reads: CASRKGGGELFF.